The 20 T cell receptor beta chains presented below share a single source sample, sequenced in a study of blood T cell repertoires in COVID-19. The assay was immunoSEQ multiplex PCR, and TCRdb's table has in-frame clones only and misses some. The table lists approximately 150,000 clones, approximately 88% of them singletons. Source material: peripheral blood. These receptor sequences come from a human donor in a cohort sampled during active COVID-19.

This chain links TRBV6-1 with TRBJ2-7; 9 bases match TRBD1. Germline values: CDR1 MNHNS, CDR2 SASEGT. The CDR3 runs to 15 residues. After removal of 1 base from V and 3 bases from J, the junction contained 4 bases not matched to a gene. Here the CDR3 reads CASSEDRDRVYEQYF. The DNA for the CDR3 is TGTGCCAGCAGTGAAGACCGGGACAGGGTCTACGAGCAGTACTTC.

This chain connects TRBV27 to TRBJ2-7; 7 bases agree with TRBD2. V was clipped by 0 bases and J by 7 bases; unmatched bases: 3. The V gene's germline CDR1 is MNHEY and CDR2 SMNVEV (reference sequence). This CDR3 is built from 13 residues. CDR3: CASSLSGGKEQYF. In DNA form, the CDR3 reads TGTGCCAGCAGTTTATCGGGGGGGAAAGAGCAGTACTTC.

The chain has TRBV2 and TRBJ2-5; TRBD2 matches at 8 bases. CDR3 length equals 13 residues. CDR1 and CDR2 (germline): SNHLY, FYNNEI. After removal of 6 bases from V and 5 bases from J, the junction contained 5 bases not matched to a gene. CDR3 loop: CASSGTRGETQYF. CDR3 sequence (DNA): TGTGCCAGCAGCGGGACTAGAGGGGAGACCCAGTACTTC.

The rearrangement uses TRBV4-1 and TRBJ2-7, with 7 bases matching TRBD2. CDR1 is MGHRA, CDR2 YSYEKL, per germline. Unmatched junction bases numbered 15, after V lost 1 base and J lost 0 bases. The CDR3 runs to 19 residues. The CDR3 region has the DNA TGCGCCAGCAGCCAAGTGGCAAGGGGTTTTAGGACTAGCTCCTACGAGCAGTACTTC. Translating it yields CASSQVARGFRTSSYEQYF.

The chain is built from TRBV6-6 and TRBJ2-7, with 11 nucleotides matching TRBD2. CDR3 length equals 18 residues. Germline CDR1 and CDR2: MNHNY and SVGAGI (reference sequence). J was trimmed by 1 base and V by 5 bases; bases with no gene match: 13. This CDR3 reads CASSRSRQASGRSYEQYF. The CDR3 DNA reads TGTGCCAGCAGTCGAAGCCGCCAGGCTAGCGGGAGGTCCTACGAGCAGTACTTC.

This chain links TRBV2 with TRBJ2-5, with a tentative D call TRBD2 (5 bases). Germline values: CDR1 SNHLY, CDR2 FYNNEI. The CDR3 runs 12 residues. V shed 11 bases and J shed 0 bases, with 10 bases lying between them. Here the CDR3 DNA reads TGTGCCTTCCCGACTAACCAAGAGACCCAGTACTTC. Translating gives CAFPTNQETQYF.

The gene calls are TRBV12-3 or TRBV12-4 and TRBJ1-2, with a weak D call TRBD1 (6 bases). The CDR3 sequence is 13 residues long. V lost 5 bases to trimming and J lost 3 bases, with 10 bases between them. The CDR3 nucleotides are TGTGCCAGCAGTGTGGCAGGGGACTATGGCTACACCTTC. Amino acids: CASSVAGDYGYTF.

The chain recombines TRBV28 with TRBJ2-3; weak D call: TRBD2 (5 bases). V lost 8 bases and J 6 bases, leaving 12 bases between the germline ends. The CDR3 is made up of 12 amino acids. In germline, CDR1 is MDHEN, CDR2 SYDVKM. CDR3 residues: CASRTLWDTQYF. CDR3 bases: TGTGCCAGCCGGACTTTGTGGGATACGCAGTATTTT.

This sequence joins TRBV12-3 or TRBV12-4 and TRBJ1-2; D remains unclear. V lost 5 bases to trimming and J lost 7 bases, with 11 bases between them. CDR3 length: 12 residues. CDR3 nucleotide sequence: TGTGCCAGCAGTGCCTATCGTGGTGGCTACACCTTC. It yields the protein CASSAYRGGYTF.

The chain uses TRBV19 and TRBJ1-5; D not certain. Looked up from germline, CDR1 is LNHDA and CDR2 is SQIVND (reference sequence). V was trimmed by 2 bases and J by 7 bases, leaving 12 bases between them. The CDR3 consists of 14 residues. The CDR3 here is CASSIREEGQPQHF. CDR3 DNA: TGTGCCAGTAGTATAAGGGAGGAGGGACAGCCCCAGCATTTT. Looking up the rest from reference TRBV19 and TRBJ1-5 gives the full variable domain: DGGITQSPKYLFRKEGQNVTLSCEQNLNHDAMYWYRQDPGQGLRLIYYSQIVNDFQKGDIAEGYSVSREKKESFPLTVTSAQKNPTAFYLCASSIREEGQPQHFGDGTRLSIL.

V and J are TRBV30 and TRBJ2-1; possible D gene TRBD1, 5 bases. CDR3 length: 13 amino acids. V was pared by 0 bases and J by 4 bases, with 7 bases between. Germline values: CDR1 GTSNPN, CDR2 SVGIG (reference sequence). The CDR3, as DNA: TGTGCCTGGAGTGTGGGGCTTTACAATGAGCAGTTCTTC. This gives the protein CAWSVGLYNEQFF.

This rearrangement joins TRBV30 to TRBJ1-1; 7 bases fit TRBD1. The CDR3 extends over 13 amino acids. From germline, CDR1 is GTSNPN and CDR2 SVGIG (reference sequence). V dropped 1 base and J dropped 1; count of bases not matched to a gene: 0. The CDR3 loop is CAWSGQGNTEAFF. CDR3 DNA sequence: TGTGCCTGGAGTGGACAGGGGAACACTGAAGCTTTCTTT.

This rearrangement joins TRBV11-2 to TRBJ1-6, with D possibly being TRBD1 (6 bases). This CDR3 spans 15 amino acids. V lost 5 bases, J lost 4 bases, and 12 bases lay in between. Germline V gene sequence: CDR1 SGHAT, CDR2 FQNNGV. CDR3 residues: CASSLRTDYNSPLHF. The CDR3 coding sequence is TGTGCCAGCAGCCTCAGGACAGATTATAATTCACCCCTCCACTTT.

Details on this clone: One end of the junction is discordant with germline, which a read error may explain. The V call is TRBV6-5, the J call TRBJ1-1; D unclear. There are 11 residues in the CDR3. Germline V lookup: CDR1 MNHEY, CDR2 SVGAGI. The CDR3 loop is CATSRGTEAFF. As DNA, the CDR3 is TGTGCCACCAGTAGAGGCACTGAAGCTTTCTTT.

The chain links TRBV3-1 (or the pseudogene TRBV3-2) to TRBJ2-1; TRBD2 is a possible D gene (6 bases). The V and J ends lost 0 bases and 3 bases respectively, with 12 bases between them. The CDR3 has 16 residues. In germline, CDR1 is LGHDT, CDR2 YNNKEL (reference sequence). In DNA, the CDR3 is TGTGCCAGCAGCCAAGATCCCAGCGGGCACTACAATGAGCAGTTCTTC. It translates to CASSQDPSGHYNEQFF.

The rearrangement uses TRBV5-6 and TRBJ1-2; 8 bases fit TRBD1. J gave up 7 bases and V 4 bases, and 18 bases lay outside the gene matches. Germline-derived CDR1 and CDR2 are SGHDT and YYEEEE. This CDR3 spans 17 amino acids. CDR3 region: CASSPNNPADRDSGYTF. The DNA of the CDR3 is TGTGCCAGCAGCCCAAACAACCCCGCGGACAGGGACAGTGGCTACACCTTC. Full variable domain (outside the CDR3, taken from reference TRBV5-6 and TRBJ1-2): DAGVTQSPTHLIKTRGQQVTLRCSPKSGHDTVSWYQQALGQGPQFIFQYYEEEERQRGNFPDRFSGHQFPNYSSELNVNALLLGDSALYLCASSPNNPADRDSGYTFGSGTRLTVV.

This chain joins TRBV19 and TRBJ1-4; possible D gene TRBD1, 6 bases. Trimming pared 4 bases from V and 6 bases from J, leaving 15 bases between. The CDR3 totals 15 residues. Per the germline V gene, CDR1 is LNHDA and CDR2 is SQIVND (reference sequence). This CDR3 reads CASSTHREADEKLFF. CDR3 nucleotides: TGTGCCAGTAGTACCCACAGGGAAGCGGATGAAAAACTGTTTTTT.

The CDR3 DNA follows: TGTGCCAGCAGTGAAGGGGCAGGTGTAGATACGCAGTATTTT. Residues: CASSEGAGVDTQYF. V is TRBV6-1 and J is TRBJ2-3; D remains unclear. V was clipped by 1 base and J by 5 bases, with 10 bases between them. This CDR3 has 14 amino acids. Germline-derived CDR1 and CDR2 are MNHNS and SASEGT.

V usage is TRBV19 and J usage is TRBJ2-3; D is unclear. Trimming took 2 bases from V and 0 from J, leaving 9 bases between them. There are 15 residues in the CDR3. CDR1 and CDR2 from the germline V gene are LNHDA and SQIVND (reference sequence). The CDR3 region is CASSIPGHSTDTQYF. CDR3 bases: TGTGCCAGTAGTATACCAGGTCATAGCACAGATACGCAGTATTTT.

This sequence joins TRBV3-1 (or the pseudogene TRBV3-2) and TRBJ1-2; no reliable D call. V shed 0 bases and J shed 4 bases, with 12 bases lying between them. The germline CDR1 and CDR2 sequences are LGHDT and YNNKEL (reference sequence). There are 15 residues in the CDR3. CDR3 residues: CASSQDHPDFYGYTF. Written as DNA, the CDR3 is TGTGCCAGCAGCCAAGATCACCCAGATTTCTATGGCTACACCTTC.